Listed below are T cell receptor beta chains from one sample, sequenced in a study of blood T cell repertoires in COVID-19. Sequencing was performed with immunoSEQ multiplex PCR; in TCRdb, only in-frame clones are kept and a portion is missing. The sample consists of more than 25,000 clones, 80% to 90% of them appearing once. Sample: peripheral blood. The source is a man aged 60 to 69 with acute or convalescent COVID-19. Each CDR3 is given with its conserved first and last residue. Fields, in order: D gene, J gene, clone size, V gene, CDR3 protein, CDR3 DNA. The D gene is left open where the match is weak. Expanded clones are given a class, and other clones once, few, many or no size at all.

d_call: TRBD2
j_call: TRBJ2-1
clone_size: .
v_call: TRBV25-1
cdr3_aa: CASSGSGRAVSYNEQFF
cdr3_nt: TGTGCCAGCAGTGGTAGCGGGAGGGCCGTCTCCTACAATGAGCAGTTCTTC

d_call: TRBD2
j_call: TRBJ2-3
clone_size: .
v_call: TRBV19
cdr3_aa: CASRSSGRGSDTQYF
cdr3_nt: TGTGCCAGTAGGTCTAGCGGGAGGGGATCAGATACGCAGTATTTT

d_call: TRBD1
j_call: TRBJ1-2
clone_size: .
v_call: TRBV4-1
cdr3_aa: CASSPGTAGLGYGYTF
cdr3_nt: TGCGCCAGCAGCCCCGGGACAGCTGGTTTGGGCTATGGCTACACCTTC

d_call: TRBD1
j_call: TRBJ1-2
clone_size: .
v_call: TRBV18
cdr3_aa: CASSTGTGNNYGYTF
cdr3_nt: TGTGCCAGCTCAACCGGGACAGGGAATAACTATGGCTACACCTTC

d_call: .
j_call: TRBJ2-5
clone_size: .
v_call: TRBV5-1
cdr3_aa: CASSLGGAQETQYF
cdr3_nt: TGCGCCAGCAGCTTGGGTGGGGCCCAAGAGACCCAGTACTTC

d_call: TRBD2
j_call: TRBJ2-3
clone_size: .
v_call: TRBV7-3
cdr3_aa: CASSLTPLAESTDTQYF
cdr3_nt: TGTGCCAGCAGCTTGACACCGCTAGCGGAAAGCACAGATACGCAGTATTTT

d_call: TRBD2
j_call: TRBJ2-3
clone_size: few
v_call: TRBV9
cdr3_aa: CASSPVPGRGGADTQYF
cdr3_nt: TGTGCCAGCAGCCCTGTACCGGGACGGGGAGGGGCAGATACGCAGTATTTT

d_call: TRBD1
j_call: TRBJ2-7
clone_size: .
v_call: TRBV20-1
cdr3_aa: CSASDRVAYEQYF
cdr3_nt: TGCAGTGCTAGTGACAGGGTGGCCTACGAGCAGTACTTC

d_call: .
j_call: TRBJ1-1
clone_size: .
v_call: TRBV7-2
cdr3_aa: CASSLGGPTTEAFF
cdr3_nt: TGTGCCAGCAGCTTAGGAGGCCCGACGACTGAAGCTTTCTTT

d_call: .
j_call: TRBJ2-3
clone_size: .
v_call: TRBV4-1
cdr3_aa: CASSQTSTDTQYF
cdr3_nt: TGCGCCAGCAGCCAAACTAGCACAGATACGCAGTATTTT

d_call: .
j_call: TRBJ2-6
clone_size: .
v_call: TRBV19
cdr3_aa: CATRDTSGANVLTF
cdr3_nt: TGTGCCACCAGGGACACCTCTGGGGCCAACGTCCTGACTTTC

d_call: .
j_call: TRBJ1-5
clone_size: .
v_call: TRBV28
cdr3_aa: CASSFLGVANQPQHF
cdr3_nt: TGTGCCAGCAGTTTCCTAGGGGTGGCCAATCAGCCCCAGCATTTT

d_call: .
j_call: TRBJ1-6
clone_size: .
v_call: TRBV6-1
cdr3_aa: CASSEASGSSYNSPLHF
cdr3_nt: TGTGCCAGCAGTGAAGCTTCGGGTAGCTCCTATAATTCACCCCTCCACTTT

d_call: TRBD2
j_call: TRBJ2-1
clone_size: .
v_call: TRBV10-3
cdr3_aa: CAISSSSGGDNEQFF
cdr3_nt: TGTGCCATCAGTTCTTCTAGCGGGGGGGACAATGAGCAGTTCTTC

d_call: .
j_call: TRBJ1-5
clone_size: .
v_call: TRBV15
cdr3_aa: CATSVQVYSNQPQHF
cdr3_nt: TGTGCCACCAGCGTACAGGTTTATAGCAATCAGCCCCAGCATTTT

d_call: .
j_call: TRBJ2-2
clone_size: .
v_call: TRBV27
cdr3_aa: CASRSQGTGELFF
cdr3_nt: TGTGCCAGCAGGTCACAGGGAACCGGGGAGCTGTTTTTT

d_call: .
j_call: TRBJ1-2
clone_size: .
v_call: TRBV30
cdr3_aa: CAWSVEGYGYTF
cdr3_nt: TGTGCCTGGAGTGTAGAGGGCTATGGCTACACCTTC

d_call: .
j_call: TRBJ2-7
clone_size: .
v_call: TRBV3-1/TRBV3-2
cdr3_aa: CASSQGGAEQYF
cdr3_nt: TGTGCCAGCAGCCAGGGGGGGGCTGAGCAGTACTTC

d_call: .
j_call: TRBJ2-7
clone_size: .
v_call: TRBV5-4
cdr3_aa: CASSLAAGQSYEQYF
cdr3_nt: TGTGCCAGCAGCTTGGCGGCAGGTCAGTCCTACGAGCAGTACTTC

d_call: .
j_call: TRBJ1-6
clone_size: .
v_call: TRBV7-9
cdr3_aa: CASSLVAQNNSPLHF
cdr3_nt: TGTGCCAGCAGCTTAGTCGCACAGAATAATTCACCCCTCCACTTT

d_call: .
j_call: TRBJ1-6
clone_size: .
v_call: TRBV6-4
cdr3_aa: CASKAGPNSPLHF
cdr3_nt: TGTGCCAGCAAGGCAGGGCCTAATTCACCCCTCCACTTT

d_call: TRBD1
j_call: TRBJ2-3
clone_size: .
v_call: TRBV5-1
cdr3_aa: CASSMDRGTDTQYF
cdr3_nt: TGCGCCAGCAGCATGGACAGGGGTACAGATACGCAGTATTTT

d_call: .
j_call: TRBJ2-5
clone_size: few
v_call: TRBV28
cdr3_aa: CASSLVRTAQETQYF
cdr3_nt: TGTGCCAGCAGTTTGGTGCGGACAGCCCAAGAGACCCAGTACTTC

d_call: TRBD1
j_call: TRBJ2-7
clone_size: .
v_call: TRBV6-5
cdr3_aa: CASSSGGFGDEQYF
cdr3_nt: TGTGCCAGCAGCTCAGGGGGCTTCGGGGACGAGCAGTACTTC

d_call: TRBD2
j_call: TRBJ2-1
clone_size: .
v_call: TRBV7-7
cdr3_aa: CASSLLADSYNEQFF
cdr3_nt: TGTGCCAGCAGCCTTCTAGCGGACTCCTACAATGAGCAGTTCTTC

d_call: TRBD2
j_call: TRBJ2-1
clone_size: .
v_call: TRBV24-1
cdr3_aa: CATSENGGVDNEQFF
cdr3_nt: TGTGCCACCAGTGAAAACGGGGGGGTTGACAATGAGCAGTTCTTC

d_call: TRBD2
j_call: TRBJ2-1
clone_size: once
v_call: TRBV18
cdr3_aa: CASSPSGLAGYNEQFF
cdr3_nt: TGTGCCAGCTCACCTTCGGGACTAGCGGGATACAATGAGCAGTTCTTC

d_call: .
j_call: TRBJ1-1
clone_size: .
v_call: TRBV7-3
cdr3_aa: CASSSTGGEPEAFF
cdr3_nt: TGTGCCAGCAGCTCTACTGGGGGGGAACCTGAAGCTTTCTTT

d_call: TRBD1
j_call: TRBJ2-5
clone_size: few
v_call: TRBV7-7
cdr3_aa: CASSLGQGVRETQYF
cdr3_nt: TGTGCCAGCAGCTTAGGACAGGGGGTGAGGGAGACCCAGTACTTC

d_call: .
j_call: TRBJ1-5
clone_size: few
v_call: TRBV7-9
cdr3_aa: CASSLAFGGIHQPQHF
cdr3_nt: TGTGCCAGCAGCTTAGCGTTCGGGGGGATCCATCAGCCCCAGCATTTT

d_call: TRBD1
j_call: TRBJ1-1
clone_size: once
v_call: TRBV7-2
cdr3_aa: CASSTRFQGAGTEAFF
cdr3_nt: TGTGCCAGCAGCACGAGATTCCAGGGGGCTGGCACTGAAGCTTTCTTT

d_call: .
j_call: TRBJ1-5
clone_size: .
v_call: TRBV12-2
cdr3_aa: CAGVSGGGNQPQHF
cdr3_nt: TGTGCAGGCGTTAGCGGGGGAGGCAATCAGCCCCAGCATTTT

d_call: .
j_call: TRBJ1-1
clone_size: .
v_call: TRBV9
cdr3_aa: CASSVVPTQDTEAFF
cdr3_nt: TGTGCCAGCAGCGTAGTCCCTACCCAAGACACTGAAGCTTTCTTT

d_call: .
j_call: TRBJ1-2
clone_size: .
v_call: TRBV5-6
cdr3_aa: CASSLVAGTGYTF
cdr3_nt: TGTGCCAGCAGCTTGGTCGCCGGGACAGGCTACACCTTC

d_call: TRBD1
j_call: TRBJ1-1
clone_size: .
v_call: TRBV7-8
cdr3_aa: CASSLEGGSGTEAFF
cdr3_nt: TGTGCCAGCAGCTTAGAAGGGGGCTCGGGCACTGAAGCTTTCTTT